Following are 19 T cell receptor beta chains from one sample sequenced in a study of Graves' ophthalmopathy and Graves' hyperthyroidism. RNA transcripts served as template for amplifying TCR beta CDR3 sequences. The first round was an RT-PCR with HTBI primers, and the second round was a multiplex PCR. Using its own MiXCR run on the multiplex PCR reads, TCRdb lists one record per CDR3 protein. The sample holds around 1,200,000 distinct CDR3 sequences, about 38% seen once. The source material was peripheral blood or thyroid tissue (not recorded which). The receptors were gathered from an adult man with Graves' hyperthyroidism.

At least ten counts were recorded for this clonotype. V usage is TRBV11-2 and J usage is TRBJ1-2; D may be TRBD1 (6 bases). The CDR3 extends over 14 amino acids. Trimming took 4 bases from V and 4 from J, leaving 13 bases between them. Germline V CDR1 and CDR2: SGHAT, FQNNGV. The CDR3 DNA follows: TGTGCCAGCAGCTCGTACAGGGACCGCTATGGCTACACCTTC. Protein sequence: CASSSYRDRYGYTF. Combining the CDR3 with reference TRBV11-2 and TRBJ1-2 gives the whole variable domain EAGVAQSPRYKIIEKRQSVAFWCNPISGHATLYWYQQILGQGPKLLIQFQNNGVVDDSQLPKDRFSAERLKGVDSTLKIQPAKLEDSAVYLCASSSYRDRYGYTFGSGTRLTVV.

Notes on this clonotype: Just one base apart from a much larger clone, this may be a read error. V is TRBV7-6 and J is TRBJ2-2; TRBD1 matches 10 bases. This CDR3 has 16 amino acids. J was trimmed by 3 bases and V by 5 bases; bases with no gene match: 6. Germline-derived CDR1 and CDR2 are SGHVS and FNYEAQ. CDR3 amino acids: CASSLLTGGYTGELFF. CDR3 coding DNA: TGTGCCAGCAGCCTCTTGACAGGGGGCTACACCGGGGAGCTGTTTTTT.

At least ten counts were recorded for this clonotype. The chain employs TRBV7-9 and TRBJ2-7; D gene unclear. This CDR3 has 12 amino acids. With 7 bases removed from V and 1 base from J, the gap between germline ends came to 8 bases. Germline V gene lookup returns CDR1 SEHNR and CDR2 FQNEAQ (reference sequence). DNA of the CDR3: TGTGCCAGCACGGGCGGTTCCTACGAGCAGTACTTC. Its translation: CASTGGSYEQYF.

Here the CDR3 reads CAWSDQIYEQYF. CDR3 nucleotide sequence: TGTGCCTGGAGCGACCAAATCTACGAGCAGTACTTC. The V call is TRBV25-1, the J call TRBJ2-7; D uncertain. Trimming left V 11 bases short and J 3 bases short, with 14 bases between. Per germline, CDR1 MGHDK and CDR2 SYGVNS. The CDR3 loop spans 12 amino acids.

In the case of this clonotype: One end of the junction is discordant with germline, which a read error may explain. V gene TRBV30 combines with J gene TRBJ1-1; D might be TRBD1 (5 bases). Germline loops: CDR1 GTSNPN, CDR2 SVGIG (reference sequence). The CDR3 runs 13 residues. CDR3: CAWLPDMNAEAFF. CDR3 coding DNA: TGTGCCTGGCTCCCGGACATGAACGCTGAAGCTTTCTTT.

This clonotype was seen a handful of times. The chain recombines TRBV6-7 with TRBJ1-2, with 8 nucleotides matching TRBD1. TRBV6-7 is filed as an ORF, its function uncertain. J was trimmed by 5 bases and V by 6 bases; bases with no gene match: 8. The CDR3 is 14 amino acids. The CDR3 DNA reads TGTGCCAGCAGCCGGACAGGGTGTAATTATGGCTACACCTTC. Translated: CASSRTGCNYGYTF.

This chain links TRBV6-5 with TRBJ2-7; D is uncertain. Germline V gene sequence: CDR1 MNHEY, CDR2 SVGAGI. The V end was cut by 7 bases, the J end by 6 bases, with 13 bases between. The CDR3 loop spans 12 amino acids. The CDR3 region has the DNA TGTGCCAGCACTGAGAGTAGGGCCGAGCAGTACTTC. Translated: CASTESRAEQYF.

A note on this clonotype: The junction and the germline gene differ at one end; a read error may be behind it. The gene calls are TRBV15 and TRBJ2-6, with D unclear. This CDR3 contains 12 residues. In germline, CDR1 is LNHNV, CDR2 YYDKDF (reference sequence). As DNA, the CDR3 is TGTGCCACCAGCAGCAAGGAGAACACTGAAGCTTTC. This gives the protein CATSSKENTEAF.

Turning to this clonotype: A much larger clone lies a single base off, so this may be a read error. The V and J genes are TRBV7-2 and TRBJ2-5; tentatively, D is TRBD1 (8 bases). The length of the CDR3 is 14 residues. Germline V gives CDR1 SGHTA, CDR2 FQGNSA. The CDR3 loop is CASSSRDRRETQCF. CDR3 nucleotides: TGTGCCAGCAGCTCGCGGGACAGGCGGGAGACCCAGTGCTTC.

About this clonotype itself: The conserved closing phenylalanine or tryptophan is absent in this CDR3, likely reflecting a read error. In DNA, the CDR3 is TGTGCCACCAGCAGAGACACCGACCCCTCCTACGAGCAGTACTCC. This sequence encodes CATSRDTDPSYEQYS. The genes are TRBV15 and TRBJ2-7; no firm D call. Trimming removed 0 bases at V and 0 bases at J, with 9 bases between. Germline values: CDR1 LNHNV, CDR2 YYDKDF (reference sequence). This CDR3 region has 15 residues.

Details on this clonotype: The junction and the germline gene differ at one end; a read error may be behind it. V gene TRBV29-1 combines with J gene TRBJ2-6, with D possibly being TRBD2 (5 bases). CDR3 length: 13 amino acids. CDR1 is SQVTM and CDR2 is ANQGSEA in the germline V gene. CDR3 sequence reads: CSVLIQGANVLTF. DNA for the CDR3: TGTAGCGTCCTGATCCAGGGGGCCAACGTCCTGACTTTC.

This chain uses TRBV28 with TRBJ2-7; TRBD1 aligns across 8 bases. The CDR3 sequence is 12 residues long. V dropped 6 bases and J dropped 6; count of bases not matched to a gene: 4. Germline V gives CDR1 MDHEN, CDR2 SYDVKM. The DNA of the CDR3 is TGTGCCAGCAGCTCTCAGGGGGCCGAGCAGTACTTC. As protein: CASSSQGAEQYF.

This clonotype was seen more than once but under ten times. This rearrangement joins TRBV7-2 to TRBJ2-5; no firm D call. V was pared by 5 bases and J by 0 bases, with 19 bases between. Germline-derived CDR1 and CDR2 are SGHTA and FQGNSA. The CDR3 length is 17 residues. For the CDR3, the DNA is TGTGCCAGCAGCGCTCCCGCCCCGGGCCGGTACCAAGAGACCCAGTACTTC. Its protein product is CASSAPAPGRYQETQYF. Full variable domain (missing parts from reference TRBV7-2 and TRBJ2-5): GAGVSQSPSNKVTEKGKDVELRCDPISGHTALYWYRQSLGQGLEFLIYFQGNSAPDKSGLPSDRFSAERTGGSVSTLTIQRTQQEDSAVYLCASSAPAPGRYQETQYFGPGTRLLVL.

The CDR3 here is CASRKRGGGDTQYF. Written as DNA, the CDR3 is TGTGCCAGCAGGAAGCGGGGGGGGGGAGATACGCAGTATTTT. The chain combines TRBV2 with TRBJ2-3, with 10 nucleotides matching TRBD2. V lost 6 bases to trimming and J lost 5 bases; unmatched junction nucleotides: 5. The germline V gene encodes CDR1 SNHLY and CDR2 FYNNEI. There are 14 residues in the CDR3.

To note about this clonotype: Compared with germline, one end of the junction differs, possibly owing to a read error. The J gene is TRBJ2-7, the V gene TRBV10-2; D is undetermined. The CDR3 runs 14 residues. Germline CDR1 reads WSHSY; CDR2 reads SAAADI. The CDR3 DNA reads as TGTGCCAGCAGTTACTTACAGAACTCCTACGAGCAGTACTTC. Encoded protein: CASSYLQNSYEQYF.

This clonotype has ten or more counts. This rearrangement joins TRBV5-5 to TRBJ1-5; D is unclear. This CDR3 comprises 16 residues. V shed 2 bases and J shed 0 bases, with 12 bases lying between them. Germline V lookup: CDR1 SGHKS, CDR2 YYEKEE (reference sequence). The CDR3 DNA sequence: TGTGCCAGCAGCTTAAGGGCAGGAGATAGCAATCAGCCCCAGCATTTT. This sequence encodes CASSLRAGDSNQPQHF.

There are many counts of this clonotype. CDR3 sequence (DNA): TGCAGCGCCTCACAGGGAGGAGGCACTGAAGCTTTCTTT. It codes for CSASQGGGTEAFF. The rearrangement uses TRBV29-1 and TRBJ1-1; TRBD1 is a possible D gene (6 bases). With 7 bases removed from V and 4 bases from J, the gap between germline ends came to 16 bases. The CDR3 sequence is 13 residues long. Germline V CDR1 and CDR2: SQVTM, ANQGSEA.

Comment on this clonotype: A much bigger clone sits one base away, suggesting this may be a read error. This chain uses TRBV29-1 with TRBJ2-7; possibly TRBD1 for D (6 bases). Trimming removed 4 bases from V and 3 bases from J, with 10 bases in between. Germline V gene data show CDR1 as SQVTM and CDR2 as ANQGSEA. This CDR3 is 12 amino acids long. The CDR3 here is CSVGGPLYEQYF. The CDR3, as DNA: TGCAGCGTTGGGGGGCCCCTCTACGAGCAGTACTTC.

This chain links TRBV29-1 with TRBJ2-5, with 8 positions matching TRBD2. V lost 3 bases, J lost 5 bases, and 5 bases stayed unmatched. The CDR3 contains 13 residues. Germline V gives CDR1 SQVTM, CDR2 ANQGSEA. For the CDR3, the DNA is TGCAGCGTTGAGATCCGGGAGGGGGAGACCCAGTACTTC. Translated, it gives CSVEIREGETQYF. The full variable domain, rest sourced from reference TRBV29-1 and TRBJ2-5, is SAVISQKPSRDICQRGTSLTIQCQVDSQVTMMFWYRQQPGQSLTLIATANQGSEATYESGFVIDKFPISRPNLTFSTLTVSNMSPEDSSIYLCSVEIREGETQYFGPGTRLLVL.